One and the same sample provided the 10 T cell receptor beta chains below, sequenced in a study of T-cell reconstitution after alpha-beta-depleted transplantation in children. Molecular barcoding with unique molecular identifiers was used for the TCRbeta library. One entry per CDR3 protein, called by TCRdb with MiXCR from the PCR reads. The table lists 200,000 to 300,000 distinct CDR3 sequences, over 20% of them singletons. This material consisted of PBMCs, taken before TCRalphabeta/CD19-depleted stem cell transplant. Receptors originate from a girl aged 2 to 9 with Fanconi anemia, due to receive a stem cell transplant.

This clonotype was observed a handful of times. The chain is built from TRBV13 and TRBJ2-1; possible D gene TRBD2, 6 bases. The germline gives CDR1 PRHDT, CDR2 FYEKMQ (reference sequence). Trimming took off 0 bases at V and 7 bases at J, with 10 bases between the two ends. The CDR3 sequence is 14 residues long. The CDR3 protein is CASSLGGGPNEQFF. CDR3 bases: TGTGCCAGCAGCTTAGGCGGAGGGCCGAATGAGCAGTTCTTC.

A word on this clonotype: This CDR3 fails to terminate in the conserved phenylalanine or tryptophan, so it likely reflects a read error. The rearrangement links TRBV29-1 to TRBJ2-1, with 7 bases that match TRBD1. The germline CDR1 and CDR2 sequences are SQVTM and ANQGSEA. CDR3 length: 12 residues. V shed 7 bases and J 6 bases; nucleotides not matched to a gene: 6. The CDR3 is CSARQGVNEQFI. DNA of the CDR3: TGCAGCGCTCGACAGGGCGTCAATGAGCAGTTCATC.

In this sample, this clonotype turned up a few times. J is TRBJ2-1 and V is TRBV20-1; 9 bases are shared with TRBD2. This CDR3 contains 15 residues. Trimming removed 5 bases from V and 4 bases from J; junction bases left unmatched: 9. Germline assignment: CDR1 DFQATT and CDR2 SNEGSKA (reference sequence). CDR3 DNA: TGCAGTGCTCCTCTTAGCGGGAGATCTTACAATGAGCAGTTCTTC. Amino acid sequence: CSAPLSGRSYNEQFF.

This clonotype was picked up a small number of times. The V call is TRBV27, the J call TRBJ2-5; TRBD1 might be the D (6 bases). The CDR3 consists of 15 residues. Germline V gene sequence: CDR1 MNHEY, CDR2 SMNVEV (reference sequence). The V end lost 2 bases, the J end lost 4 bases, and 14 bases lay between the germline ends. The CDR3 sequence: CASSLRGIRGETQYF. CDR3 DNA: TGTGCCAGCAGTTTAAGGGGGATCAGGGGAGAGACCCAGTACTTC.

The sample holds many counts of this clonotype. J is TRBJ2-5 and V is TRBV20-1; TRBD2 agrees at 9 bases. The CDR3 consists of 16 residues. Germline-derived CDR1 and CDR2 are DFQATT and SNEGSKA (reference sequence). Trimming removed 0 bases from V and 2 bases from J; junction bases left unmatched: 7. The CDR3 protein is CSARDRAGGPQETQYF. CDR3 in DNA: TGCAGTGCTAGAGATCGGGCGGGAGGGCCTCAAGAGACCCAGTACTTC.

The CDR3 spells CASSDSTVNEQFF. Written as DNA, the CDR3 is TGTGCCAGCAGTGACTCGACAGTCAATGAGCAGTTCTTC. The chain has TRBV6-4 and TRBJ2-1, with D maybe TRBD1 (5 bases). CDR1 is MRHNA, CDR2 SNTAGT, per germline. This CDR3 is built from 13 residues. V was clipped by 0 bases and J by 6 bases, with 6 bases between them.

The sample holds many counts of this clonotype. V usage is TRBV6-1 and J usage is TRBJ1-1; D is perhaps TRBD1 (5 bases). Germline V CDR1 and CDR2: MNHNS, SASEGT. Trimming pared 3 bases from V and 3 bases from J, leaving 14 bases between. CDR3 length: 15 amino acids. Written as DNA, the CDR3 is TGTGCCAGCAGTGATCGAGGAGGGGCTCACACTGAAGCTTTCTTT. Translated: CASSDRGGAHTEAFF.

Many counts were recorded for this clonotype. The rearrangement uses TRBV20-1 and TRBJ2-5; 13 positions agree with TRBD2. Germline lookup yields CDR1 DFQATT and CDR2 SNEGSKA (reference sequence). Germline trimming cut 5 bases from V and 4 bases from J; bases unmatched to any gene: 7. The CDR3 spans 15 residues. The CDR3 sequence: CSASLAGGQRETQYF. CDR3 DNA: TGCAGTGCTTCACTAGCGGGGGGGCAGCGAGAGACCCAGTACTTC.

This clonotype was seen ten or more times. CDR3 DNA: TGCAGTGCCCGGGGGGTAGCGGGATTAGTCGAGCAGTACTTC. The encoded protein is CSARGVAGLVEQYF. The rearrangement uses TRBV20-1 and TRBJ2-7; 8 bases fit TRBD2. Germline V CDR1 and CDR2: DFQATT, SNEGSKA (reference sequence). V shed 6 bases, J shed 6 bases, and the junction held 13 bases outside the gene matches. There are 14 residues in the CDR3.

This clonotype was seen more than once but under ten times. The CDR3, as DNA: TGCGCCAGCAGGCGGACAGGGGAAGATACGCAGTATTTT. It specifies CASRRTGEDTQYF. The chain has TRBV5-1 and TRBJ2-3, with 9 bases lining up with TRBD1. Germline CDR1 and CDR2: SGHRS and YFSETQ. CDR3 length: 13 amino acids. The V gene end was trimmed by 5 bases and the J gene end by 5 bases; junction bases not matched to a gene: 3.